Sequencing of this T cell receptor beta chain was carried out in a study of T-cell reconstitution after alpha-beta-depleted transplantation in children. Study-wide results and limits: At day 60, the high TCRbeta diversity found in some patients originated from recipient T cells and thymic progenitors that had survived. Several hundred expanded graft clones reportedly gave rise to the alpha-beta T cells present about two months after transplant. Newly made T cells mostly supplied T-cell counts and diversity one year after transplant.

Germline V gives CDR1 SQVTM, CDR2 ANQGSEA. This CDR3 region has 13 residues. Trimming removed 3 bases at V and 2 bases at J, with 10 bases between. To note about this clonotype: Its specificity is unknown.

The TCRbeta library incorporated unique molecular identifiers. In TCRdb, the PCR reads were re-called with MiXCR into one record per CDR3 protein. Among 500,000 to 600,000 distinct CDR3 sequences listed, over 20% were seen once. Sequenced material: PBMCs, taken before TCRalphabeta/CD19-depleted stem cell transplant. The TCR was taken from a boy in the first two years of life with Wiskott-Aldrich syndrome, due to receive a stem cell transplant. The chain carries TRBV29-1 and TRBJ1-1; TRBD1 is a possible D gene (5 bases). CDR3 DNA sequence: TGCAGCGTTGACAGGGCGATTAACACTGAAGCTTTCTTT. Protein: CSVDRAINTEAFF. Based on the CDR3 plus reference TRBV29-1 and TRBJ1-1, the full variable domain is SAVISQKPSRDICQRGTSLTIQCQVDSQVTMMFWYRQQPGQSLTLIATANQGSEATYESGFVIDKFPISRPNLTFSTLTVSNMSPEDSSIYLCSVDRAINTEAFFGQGTRLTVV.